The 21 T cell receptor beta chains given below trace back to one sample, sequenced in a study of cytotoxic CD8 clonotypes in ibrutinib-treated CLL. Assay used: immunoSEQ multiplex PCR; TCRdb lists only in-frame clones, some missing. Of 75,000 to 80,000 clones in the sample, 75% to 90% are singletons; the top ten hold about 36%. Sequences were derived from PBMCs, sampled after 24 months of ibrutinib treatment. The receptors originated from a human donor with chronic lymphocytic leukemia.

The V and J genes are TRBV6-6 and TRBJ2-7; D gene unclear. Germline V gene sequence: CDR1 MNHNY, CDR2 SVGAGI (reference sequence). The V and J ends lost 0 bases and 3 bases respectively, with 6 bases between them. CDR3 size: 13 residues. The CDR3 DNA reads TGTGCCAGCAGTTACTCCCGCGACTACGAGCAGTACTTC. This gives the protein CASSYSRDYEQYF.

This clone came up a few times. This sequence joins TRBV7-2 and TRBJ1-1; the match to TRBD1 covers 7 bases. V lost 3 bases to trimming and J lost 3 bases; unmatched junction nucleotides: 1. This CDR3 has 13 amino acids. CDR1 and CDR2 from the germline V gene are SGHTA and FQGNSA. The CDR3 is CASSFGTDTEAFF. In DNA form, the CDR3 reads TGTGCCAGCAGCTTTGGGACAGACACTGAAGCTTTCTTT.

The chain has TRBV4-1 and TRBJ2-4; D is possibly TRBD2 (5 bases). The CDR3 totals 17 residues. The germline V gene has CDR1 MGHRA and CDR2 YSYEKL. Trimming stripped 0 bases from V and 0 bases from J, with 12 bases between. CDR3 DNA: TGCGCCAGCAGCCAAGATTTTTTGGGAGTAGCCAAAAACATTCAGTACTTC. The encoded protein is CASSQDFLGVAKNIQYF.

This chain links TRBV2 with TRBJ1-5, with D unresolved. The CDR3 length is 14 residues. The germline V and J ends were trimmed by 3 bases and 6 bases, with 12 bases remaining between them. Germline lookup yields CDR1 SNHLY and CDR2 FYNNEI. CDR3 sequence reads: CASSEVYGIQPQHF. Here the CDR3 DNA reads TGTGCCAGCAGTGAGGTATATGGAATTCAGCCCCAGCATTTT.

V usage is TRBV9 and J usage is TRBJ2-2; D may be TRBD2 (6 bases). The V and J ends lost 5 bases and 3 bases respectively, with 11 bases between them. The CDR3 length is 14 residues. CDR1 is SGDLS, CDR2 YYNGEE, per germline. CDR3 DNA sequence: TGTGCCAGCAGAAGGGACTCCTACACCGGGGAGCTGTTTTTT. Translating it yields CASRRDSYTGELFF.

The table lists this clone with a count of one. The CDR3, as DNA: TGTGCCAGCTCACCACCGGGACAGCGCCGCTCTGGAAACACCATATATTTT. It yields the protein CASSPPGQRRSGNTIYF. The genes are TRBV18 and TRBJ1-3; 7 positions match TRBD1. The CDR3 is made up of 17 amino acids. The V gene end was trimmed by 0 bases and the J gene end by 0 bases; junction bases not matched to a gene: 5. CDR1 and CDR2 from the germline V gene are KGHSH and LQKENI.

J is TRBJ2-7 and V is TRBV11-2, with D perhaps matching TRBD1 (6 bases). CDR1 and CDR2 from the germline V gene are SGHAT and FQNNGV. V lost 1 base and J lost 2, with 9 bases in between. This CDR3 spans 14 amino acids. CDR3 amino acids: CASSLGGQTYEQYF. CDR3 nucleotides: TGTGCCAGCAGCTTAGGGGGACAAACCTACGAGCAGTACTTC.

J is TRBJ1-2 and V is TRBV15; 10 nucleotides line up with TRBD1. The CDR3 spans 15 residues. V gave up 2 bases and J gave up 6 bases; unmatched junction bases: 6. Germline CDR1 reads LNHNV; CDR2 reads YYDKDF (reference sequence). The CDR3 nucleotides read TGTGCCACCAGCAGAATACCGACAGGGGGCCATGGCTACACCTTC. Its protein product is CATSRIPTGGHGYTF.

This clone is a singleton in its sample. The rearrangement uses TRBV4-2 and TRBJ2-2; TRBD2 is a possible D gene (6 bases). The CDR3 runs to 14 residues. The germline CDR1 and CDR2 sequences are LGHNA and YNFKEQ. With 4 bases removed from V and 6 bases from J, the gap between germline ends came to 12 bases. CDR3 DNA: TGTGCCAGCAGCCTGGCGCGGGACTCCGGGGAGCTGTTTTTT. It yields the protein CASSLARDSGELFF.

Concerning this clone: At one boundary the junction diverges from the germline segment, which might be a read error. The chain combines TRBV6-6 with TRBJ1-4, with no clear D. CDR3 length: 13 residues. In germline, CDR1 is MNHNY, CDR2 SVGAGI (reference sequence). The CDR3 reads CASSVRRDEKLFF. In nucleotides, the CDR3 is TGTGCCAGCAGTGTTCGGAGAGATGAGAAACTGTTTTTT.

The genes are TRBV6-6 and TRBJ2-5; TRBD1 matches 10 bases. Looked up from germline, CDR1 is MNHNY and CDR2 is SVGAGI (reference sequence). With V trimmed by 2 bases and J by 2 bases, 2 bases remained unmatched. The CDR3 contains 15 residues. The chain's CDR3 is CASSYPGQGQETQYF. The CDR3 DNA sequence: TGTGCCAGCAGTTACCCGGGACAGGGGCAAGAGACCCAGTACTTC.

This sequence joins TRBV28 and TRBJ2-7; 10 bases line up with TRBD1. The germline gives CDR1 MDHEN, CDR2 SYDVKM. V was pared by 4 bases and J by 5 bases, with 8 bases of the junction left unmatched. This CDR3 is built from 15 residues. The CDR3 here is CASSSRDRGWNEQYF. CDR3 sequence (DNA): TGTGCCAGCAGTTCCCGGGACAGGGGTTGGAACGAGCAGTACTTC.

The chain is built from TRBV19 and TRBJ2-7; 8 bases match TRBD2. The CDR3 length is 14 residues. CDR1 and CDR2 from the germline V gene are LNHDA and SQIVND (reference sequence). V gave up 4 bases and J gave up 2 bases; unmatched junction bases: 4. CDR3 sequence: CASSTTGGTYEQYF. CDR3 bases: TGTGCCAGTAGTACTACGGGGGGGACCTACGAGCAGTACTTC. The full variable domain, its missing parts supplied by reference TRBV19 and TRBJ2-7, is DGGITQSPKYLFRKEGQNVTLSCEQNLNHDAMYWYRQDPGQGLRLIYYSQIVNDFQKGDIAEGYSVSREKKESFPLTVTSAQKNPTAFYLCASSTTGGTYEQYFGPGTRLTVT.

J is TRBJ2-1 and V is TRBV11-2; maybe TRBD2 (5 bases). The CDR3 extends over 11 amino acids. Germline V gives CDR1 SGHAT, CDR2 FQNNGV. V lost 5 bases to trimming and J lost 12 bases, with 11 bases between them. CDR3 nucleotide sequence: TGTGCCAGCAGCCCCGGGGTCGTGCAGTTCTTC. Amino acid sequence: CASSPGVVQFF.

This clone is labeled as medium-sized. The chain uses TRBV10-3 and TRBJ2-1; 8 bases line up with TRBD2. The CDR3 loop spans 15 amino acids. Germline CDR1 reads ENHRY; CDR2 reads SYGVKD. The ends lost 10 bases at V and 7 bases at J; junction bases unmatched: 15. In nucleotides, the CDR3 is TGTGCCACACTCTTCCCCAGCGGGAGTTCGAATGAGCAGTTCTTC. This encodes CATLFPSGSSNEQFF.

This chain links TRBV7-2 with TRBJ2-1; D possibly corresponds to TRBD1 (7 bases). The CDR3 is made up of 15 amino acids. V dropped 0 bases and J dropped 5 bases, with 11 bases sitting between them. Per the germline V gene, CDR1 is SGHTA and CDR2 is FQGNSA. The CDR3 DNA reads TGTGCCAGCAGCTTAGCAGGCAGGGGGGACAATGAGCAGTTCTTC. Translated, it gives CASSLAGRGDNEQFF.

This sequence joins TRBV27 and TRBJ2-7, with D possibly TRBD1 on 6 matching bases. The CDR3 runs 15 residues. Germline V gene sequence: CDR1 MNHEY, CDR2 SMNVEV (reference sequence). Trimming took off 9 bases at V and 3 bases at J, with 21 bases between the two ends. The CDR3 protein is CARATSGTSVYEQYF. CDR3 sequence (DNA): TGTGCCAGGGCGACATCCGGGACATCCGTCTACGAGCAGTACTTC.

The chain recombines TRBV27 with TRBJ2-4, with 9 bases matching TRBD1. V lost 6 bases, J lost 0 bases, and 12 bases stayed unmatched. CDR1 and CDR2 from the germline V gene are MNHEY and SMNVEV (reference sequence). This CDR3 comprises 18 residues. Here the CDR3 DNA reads TGTGCCAGCAGCTCTTTGGGGACAGGGAGAATAGCCAAAAACATTCAGTACTTC. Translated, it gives CASSSLGTGRIAKNIQYF.

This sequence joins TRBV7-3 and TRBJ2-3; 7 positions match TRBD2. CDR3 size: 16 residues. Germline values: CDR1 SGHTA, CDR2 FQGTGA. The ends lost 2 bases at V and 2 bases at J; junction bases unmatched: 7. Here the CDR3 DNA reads TGTGCCAGCAGCTTATTTGCAGCGGGAACCACAGATACGCAGTATTTT. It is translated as CASSLFAAGTTDTQYF.

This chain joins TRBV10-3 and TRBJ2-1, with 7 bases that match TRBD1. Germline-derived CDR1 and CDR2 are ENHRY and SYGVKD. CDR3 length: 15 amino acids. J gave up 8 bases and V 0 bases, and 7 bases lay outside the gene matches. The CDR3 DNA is TGTGCCATCAGTGAGTCGGCGACAGGGATCGATGAGCAGTTCTTC. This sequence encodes CAISESATGIDEQFF.

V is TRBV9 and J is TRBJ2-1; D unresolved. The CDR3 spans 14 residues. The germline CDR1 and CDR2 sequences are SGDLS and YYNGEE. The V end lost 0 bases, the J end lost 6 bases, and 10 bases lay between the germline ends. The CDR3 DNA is TGTGCCAGCAGCGTAGCTGTGACTCCCAATGAGCAGTTCTTC. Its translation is CASSVAVTPNEQFF.